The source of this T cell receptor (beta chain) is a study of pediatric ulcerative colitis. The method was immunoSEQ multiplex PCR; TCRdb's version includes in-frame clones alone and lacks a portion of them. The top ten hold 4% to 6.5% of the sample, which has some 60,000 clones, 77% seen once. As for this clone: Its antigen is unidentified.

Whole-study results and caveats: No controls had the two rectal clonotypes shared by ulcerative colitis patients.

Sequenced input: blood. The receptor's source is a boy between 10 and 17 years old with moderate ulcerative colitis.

As DNA, the CDR3 is TGTGCCAGCACAGAACAGGGTTCGGATCAGCCCCAGCATTTT. It translates to CASTEQGSDQPQHF. The V call is TRBV7-9, the J call TRBJ1-5, with TRBD1 as a possible D gene (6 bases). The CDR3 runs to 14 residues. CDR1 is SEHNR and CDR2 is FQNEAQ in the germline V gene (reference sequence). Trimming removed 7 bases at V and 5 bases at J, with 15 bases between.